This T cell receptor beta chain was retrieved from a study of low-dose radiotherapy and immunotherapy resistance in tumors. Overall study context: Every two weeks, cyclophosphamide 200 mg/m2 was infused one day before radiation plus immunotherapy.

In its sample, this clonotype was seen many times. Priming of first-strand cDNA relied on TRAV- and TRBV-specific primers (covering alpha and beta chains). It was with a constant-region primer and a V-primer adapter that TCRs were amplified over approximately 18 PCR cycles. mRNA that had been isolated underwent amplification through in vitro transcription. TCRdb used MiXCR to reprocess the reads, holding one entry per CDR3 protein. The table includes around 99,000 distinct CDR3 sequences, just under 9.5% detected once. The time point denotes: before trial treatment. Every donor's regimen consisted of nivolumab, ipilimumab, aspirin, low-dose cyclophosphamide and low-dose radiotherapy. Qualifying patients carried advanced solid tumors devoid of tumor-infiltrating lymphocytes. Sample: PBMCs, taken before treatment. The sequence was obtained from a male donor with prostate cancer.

CDR3 sequence: CSARRTGTNFEAFF. DNA of the CDR3: TGCAGTGCTAGACGTACAGGGACGAACTTTGAAGCTTTCTTT. The chain carries TRBV20-1 and TRBJ1-1; D may be TRBD1 (6 bases). Germline V gives CDR1 DFQATT, CDR2 SNEGSKA (reference sequence). Trimming removed 2 bases from V and 7 bases from J, with 17 bases in between. The length of the CDR3 is 14 residues.